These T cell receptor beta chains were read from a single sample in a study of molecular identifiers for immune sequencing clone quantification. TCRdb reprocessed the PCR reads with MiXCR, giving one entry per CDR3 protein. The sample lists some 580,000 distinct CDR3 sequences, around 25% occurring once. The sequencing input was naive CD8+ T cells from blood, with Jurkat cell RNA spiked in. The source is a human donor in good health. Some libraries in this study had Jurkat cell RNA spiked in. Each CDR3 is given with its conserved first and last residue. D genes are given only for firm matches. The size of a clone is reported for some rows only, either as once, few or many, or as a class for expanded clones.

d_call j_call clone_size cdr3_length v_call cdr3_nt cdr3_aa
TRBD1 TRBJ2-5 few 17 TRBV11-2 TGTGCCAGCAGCGCGTATCAGGGGGCAATTTCCTTAGAGACCCAGTACTTC CASSAYQGAISLETQYF
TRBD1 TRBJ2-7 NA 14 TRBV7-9 TGTGCCAGCAGCATTGAAGGACAGGGGATCAAGCAGTACTTC CASSIEGQGIKQYF
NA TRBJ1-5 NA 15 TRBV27 TGTGCCAGCAGTTTAGGGGGTTTCAGCAATCAGCCCCAGCGTTTT CASSLGGFSNQPQRF
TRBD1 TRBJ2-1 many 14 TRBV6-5 TGTGCCAGCAGAGCCGGGACAGGGTACCATGAGCAGTTCTTC CASRAGTGYHEQFF
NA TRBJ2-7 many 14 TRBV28 TGTGCCAGCAGTCCCCACGTTAAGGTCTACGAGCAGTACTTC CASSPHVKVYEQYF
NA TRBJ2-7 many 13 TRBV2 TGTGCCAGCAGTGCGAGATACTCCTACGAGCAGTACTTC CASSARYSYEQYF
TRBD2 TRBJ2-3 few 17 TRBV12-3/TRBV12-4 TGTGCCAGCAGTTTCACCGGGACTAGTCATAACGCAGATACGCAGTATTTT CASSFTGTSHNADTQYF
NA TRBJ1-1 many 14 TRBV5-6 TGTGCCAGCAGCTTGGCCAGGTCACAGTTTGAAGCTTTCTTT CASSLARSQFEAFF
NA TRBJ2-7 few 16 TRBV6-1 TGTGCCAGCAGTGAAGCGGGGACGGACTTCTCCTACGAGCAGTACTTC CASSEAGTDFSYEQYF
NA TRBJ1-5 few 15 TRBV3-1 TGTGCCAGCAGCCTCGGCAGGGTGTCCAATCAGCCCCAGCATTTT CASSLGRVSNQPQHF
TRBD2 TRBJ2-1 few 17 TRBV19 TGTGCCACTCGAGCCGGGGGGGCGTTAAGCTCCTGCAATGAGCAGTTCTTC CATRAGGALSSCNEQFF
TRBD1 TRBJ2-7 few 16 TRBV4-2 TGTGCCAGCAGCCACGGCACCGGGACAGGGGTATACGAGCAGTACTTC CASSHGTGTGVYEQYF
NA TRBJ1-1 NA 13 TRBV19 TGTGCCAGTAGTATAGACGTTTTTACTGAAGCTTTCTTT CASSIDVFTEAFF
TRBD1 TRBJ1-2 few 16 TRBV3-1 TGTGCCAGCAGCCATAAGCGGGACAGGGTTAACTATGGCTACACCTTC CASSHKRDRVNYGYTF
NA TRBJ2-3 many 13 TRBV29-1 TGCAGCGTTGAAGGCCAGGGAACAGATACGCAGTATTTT CSVEGQGTDTQYF
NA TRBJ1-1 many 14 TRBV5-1 TGCGCCAGCAGCTTGGCCTCAGGTTTCACTGAAGCTTTCTTT CASSLASGFTEAFF
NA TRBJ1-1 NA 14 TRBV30 NA CAWSVGQGNTEASF
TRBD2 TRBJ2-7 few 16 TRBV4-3 TGCGCCAGCAGCCAAGATGGAGGGACTAGTAGATCCGAGCAGTACTTC CASSQDGGTSRSEQYF
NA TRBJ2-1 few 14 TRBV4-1 TGCGCCAGCAGCCAACTGACACGTTTCGATGAGCAGTTCTTC CASSQLTRFDEQFF
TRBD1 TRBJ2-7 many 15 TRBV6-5 TGTGCCAGCAGTTACTATGGACAGGGATACTACGAGCAGTACTTC CASSYYGQGYYEQYF
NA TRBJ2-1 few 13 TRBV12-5 TGTGCTAGTGGTTTGGTATACGGCAATGAGCAGTTCTTC CASGLVYGNEQFF
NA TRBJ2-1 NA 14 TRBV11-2 TGTGCCAGCAGCATCGCGGGGTACCACAATGAGCAGTTCTTC CASSIAGYHNEQFF
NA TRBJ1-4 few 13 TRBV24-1 TGTGCCACCTCCACAGCAACTAATGAAAAACTGTTTTTT CATSTATNEKLFF